A single sample gave rise to the 24 T cell receptor beta chains below, sequenced in a study of OX40 agonist ivuxolimab in advanced cancers. Data came from immunoSEQ multiplex PCR; TCRdb stores just in-frame clones and leaves some out. The table includes some 45,000 clones, about three quarters detected once. Here the sequenced sample was CD4+ or CD8+ T cells sorted from blood, taken in a trial of the OX40 agonist ivuxolimab. The receptors originated from an adult with an advanced solid tumor such as melanoma, head and neck, liver or kidney cancer.

Concerning this clone: At one of its ends the junction is not consistent with the germline gene, which may arise from a read error. The chain couples TRBV9 to TRBJ2-7, with 10 bases identical to TRBD2. CDR1 SGDLS and CDR2 YYNGEE come from the germline V gene. The CDR3 consists of 14 residues. CDR3 loop: CASNVAGGIYEQYF. The CDR3 bases are TGTGCCAGCAACGTAGCGGGAGGTATCTACGAGCAGTACTTC.

The chain links TRBV11-2 to TRBJ1-2; maybe TRBD1 (6 bases). V was shortened by 0 bases and J by 13 bases, with 15 bases between the two germline ends. The V gene's germline CDR1 is SGHAT and CDR2 FQNNGV. The CDR3 contains 13 residues. The chain's CDR3 is CASSLDLGQTATF. The CDR3 DNA reads as TGTGCCAGCAGCTTAGATCTTGGACAGACGGCCACCTTC.

The chain couples TRBV2 to TRBJ1-1; 8 positions agree with TRBD1. V was clipped by 4 bases and J by 0 bases; unmatched bases: 1. The CDR3 runs 14 residues. The germline CDR1 and CDR2 sequences are SNHLY and FYNNEI. CDR3 DNA: TGTGCCAGCAGTGCGACAGGGGTGAACACTGAAGCTTTCTTT. This translates into CASSATGVNTEAFF. Variable domain in full (rest from reference TRBV2 and TRBJ1-1): EPEVTQTPSHQVTQMGQEVILRCVPISNHLYFYWYRQILGQKVEFLVSFYNNEISEKSEIFDDQFSVERPDGSNFTLKIRSTKLEDSAMYFCASSATGVNTEAFFGQGTRLTVV.

The genes are TRBV5-1 and TRBJ1-2; D remains ambiguous. CDR3 length equals 11 residues. Trimming pared 5 bases from V and 10 bases from J, leaving 12 bases between. Germline CDR1 SGHRS, CDR2 YFSETQ. The CDR3 sequence is CASRTEGAYTF. DNA of the CDR3: TGCGCCAGCAGGACCGAAGGAGCCTACACCTTC.

The chain employs TRBV4-2 and TRBJ1-3, with D possibly being TRBD1 (5 bases). The CDR3 spans 15 residues. V was shortened by 5 bases and J by 8 bases, with 19 bases between the two germline ends. The V gene's germline CDR1 is LGHNA and CDR2 YNFKEQ. The CDR3, as DNA: TGTGCCAGCAGCTTCCCTCAGGGTATCGCGGACACCATATATTTT. Amino acids: CASSFPQGIADTIYF.

The V and J genes are TRBV2 and TRBJ2-3; D not certain. The CDR3 totals 12 residues. The V end was cut by 5 bases, the J end by 6 bases, with 9 bases between. From germline, CDR1 is SNHLY and CDR2 FYNNEI. CDR3 amino acids: CASSYLGDTQYF. DNA of the CDR3: TGTGCCAGCAGTTACCTAGGGGATACGCAGTATTTT.

V is TRBV11-3 and J is TRBJ2-3, with TRBD1 as a possible D gene (5 bases). The ends were cut back, 2 bases at V and 0 bases at J, with 12 bases in the middle. This CDR3 contains 16 residues. Germline V CDR1 and CDR2: SGHNT, YENEEA. The CDR3 spells CASSLHSGLSTDTQYF. The CDR3 region has the DNA TGTGCCAGCAGCTTACATTCAGGGTTAAGCACAGATACGCAGTATTTT.

This clone occurred once. The CDR3 nucleotides read TGTGCCAGCAGCGTAGGAGCTGGGGGCGGTTACGAGCAGTACTTC. It yields the protein CASSVGAGGGYEQYF. The rearrangement joins TRBV9 to TRBJ2-7, with D tentatively TRBD1 (6 bases). Looked up from germline, CDR1 is SGDLS and CDR2 is YYNGEE. Trimming took off 0 bases at V and 4 bases at J, with 14 bases between the two ends. This CDR3 region has 15 residues.

This sequence joins TRBV4-3 and TRBJ2-5, with D unclear. The CDR3 is 13 amino acids. V lost 0 bases and J lost 1, with 3 bases in between. Germline CDR1 LGHNA, CDR2 YSLEER. DNA for the CDR3: TGCGCCAGCAGCCAAGATCCCCAAGAGACCCAGTACTTC. Translated: CASSQDPQETQYF.

The chain combines TRBV6-1 with TRBJ2-1; 10 bases map to TRBD1. Looked up from germline, CDR1 is MNHNS and CDR2 is SASEGT. The junction had 5 bases not matched to a gene; V was cut back by 6 bases and J by 3 bases. The CDR3 extends over 15 amino acids. Here the CDR3 DNA reads TGTGCCAGCAGCCCGGACAGGGGGAGCTACAATGAGCAGTTCTTC. Translation gives CASSPDRGSYNEQFF.

This sequence joins TRBV6-6 and TRBJ1-1; D may be TRBD1 (5 bases). Germline lookup yields CDR1 MNHNY and CDR2 SVGAGI (reference sequence). CDR3 length: 15 residues. Trimming stripped 2 bases from V and 1 base from J, with 11 bases between. CDR3: CASSYGRVANTEAFF. In DNA, the CDR3 is TGTGCCAGCAGTTACGGCAGGGTCGCGAACACTGAAGCTTTCTTT.

This clone was seen a handful of times. The CDR3 region is CASSQSLHYEQYF. In DNA, the CDR3 is TGTGCCAGCAGCCAATCCCTTCACTACGAGCAGTACTTC. The genes are TRBV14 and TRBJ2-7; D not resolved. Trimming cost V 2 bases and J 3 bases, with 8 bases left between them. Germline assignment: CDR1 SGHDN and CDR2 FVKESK. The length of the CDR3 is 13 residues.

This clone has only one observation. The chain uses TRBV12-1 and TRBJ2-2; TRBD2 is the table's D call, not checked against the DNA. TRBV12-1 is an annotated pseudogene. CDR3 length: 15 amino acids. CDR3 sequence reads: CASSFASPGFGELFF. The DNA for the CDR3 is TGTGCCAGCAGCTTTGCCTCGCCGGGGTTCGGGGAGCTGTTTTTT.

This chain uses TRBV6-5 with TRBJ2-3; possible D gene TRBD2, 5 bases. The CDR3 is made up of 15 amino acids. V was trimmed by 5 bases and J by 0 bases, leaving 12 bases between them. Germline V lookup: CDR1 MNHEY, CDR2 SVGAGI. The CDR3 region has the DNA TGTGCCAGCAGTCCTCTGCGGGCTAGCACAGATACGCAGTATTTT. Translating gives CASSPLRASTDTQYF.

J is TRBJ2-5 and V is TRBV7-2, with D tentatively TRBD2 (5 bases). Germline assignment: CDR1 SGHTA and CDR2 FQGNSA. The V end lost 5 bases, the J end lost 5 bases, and 24 bases lay between the germline ends. The CDR3 totals 17 residues. As DNA, the CDR3 is TGTGCCAGCAGCGAACAGTACGGGGTTCCCGCCAGGGAGACCCAGTACTTC. Protein: CASSEQYGVPARETQYF.

The rearrangement uses TRBV19 and TRBJ2-3; 7 bases map to TRBD1. Germline lookup yields CDR1 LNHDA and CDR2 SQIVND (reference sequence). The CDR3 loop spans 13 amino acids. The J segment lost 2 bases and the V segment lost 7 bases, leaving 3 bases of the junction unmatched. CDR3 sequence: CASKGQTTDTQYF. The CDR3 DNA sequence: TGTGCCAGTAAGGGACAGACCACAGATACGCAGTATTTT.

The J gene is TRBJ2-7, the V gene TRBV18, with D tentatively TRBD1 (6 bases). V lost 6 bases and J 3 bases, leaving 18 bases between the germline ends. CDR3 length: 15 residues. The germline V gene encodes CDR1 KGHSH and CDR2 LQKENI. CDR3 DNA sequence: TGTGCCAGCTCTCTCATGAGGGACACCATCTACGAGCAGTACTTC. Its protein is CASSLMRDTIYEQYF.

This clone came up once. The gene calls are TRBV20-1 and TRBJ2-7; D is uncertain. The germline V gene has CDR1 DFQATT and CDR2 SNEGSKA (reference sequence). The CDR3 runs 9 residues. V was clipped by 3 bases and J by 5 bases, with 2 bases between them. The CDR3 is CSASHEQYF. The CDR3 DNA reads as TGCAGTGCTAGTCACGAGCAGTACTTC.

The chain recombines TRBV7-8 with TRBJ1-3; 8 nucleotides match TRBD1. Per the germline V gene, CDR1 is SGHVS and CDR2 is FQNEAQ. This CDR3 region has 16 residues. The junction had 7 bases not matched to a gene; V was cut back by 4 bases and J by 2 bases. The CDR3 reads CASSWTQGAAGNTIYF. As DNA, the CDR3 is TGTGCCAGCAGCTGGACCCAGGGGGCCGCTGGAAACACCATATATTTT. The entire variable domain, with the rest obtained from reference TRBV7-8 and TRBJ1-3, is as follows: GAGVSQSPRYKVAKRGQDVALRCDPISGHVSLFWYQQALGQGPEFLTYFQNEAQLDKSGLPSDRFFAERPEGSVSTLKIQRTQQEDSAVYLCASSWTQGAAGNTIYFGEGSWLTVV.

The chain carries TRBV4-2 and TRBJ1-3, with TRBD1 matching over 7 bases. After removal of 4 bases from V and 0 bases from J, the junction contained 6 bases not matched to a gene. The CDR3 runs to 16 residues. The germline CDR1 and CDR2 sequences are LGHNA and YNFKEQ. The CDR3 DNA sequence: TGTGCCAGCAGCCCCCCGGGACAGAGCTCTGGAAACACCATATATTTT. Residues: CASSPPGQSSGNTIYF.

The chain links TRBV5-4 to TRBJ2-7; 9 bases align to TRBD2. Per germline, CDR1 SGHNT and CDR2 YYREEE (reference sequence). The J segment lost 11 bases and the V segment lost 6 bases, leaving 18 bases of the junction unmatched. The CDR3 length is 15 residues. The CDR3 protein is CASTPSGTGSRPKYF. In DNA, the CDR3 is TGTGCCAGCACCCCTAGCGGGACGGGGAGCCGGCCTAAGTACTTC.

This rearrangement joins TRBV2 to TRBJ2-4, with 7 bases that match TRBD2. The CDR3 length is 15 residues. Germline CDR1 is SNHLY and CDR2 is FYNNEI. J gave up 0 bases and V 4 bases, and 3 bases lay outside the gene matches. CDR3 sequence reads: CASSGAGEAKNIQYF. The CDR3 DNA follows: TGTGCCAGCAGTGGTGCGGGGGAAGCCAAAAACATTCAGTACTTC.

The chain combines TRBV29-1 with TRBJ2-1; D possibly matches TRBD1 or TRBD2 (5 bases each). Looked up from germline, CDR1 is SQVTM and CDR2 is ANQGSEA. Between the trimmed V and J ends, which lost 4 bases and 6 bases, there was a span of 13 bases. The CDR3 has 13 amino acids. The CDR3, as DNA: TGCAGCGTTGGCTGGGGACGTTTCAATGAGCAGTTCTTC. It is translated as CSVGWGRFNEQFF.

V and J are TRBV9 and TRBJ1-3; weak D call: TRBD1 (5 bases). The germline V gene encodes CDR1 SGDLS and CDR2 YYNGEE. This CDR3 is built from 17 residues. V was cut by 3 bases and J by 0 bases, with 16 bases left in between. For the CDR3, the DNA is TGTGCCAGCAGCGCGGCAAGGGGTCCCTTCTCTGGAAACACCATATATTTT. Amino acids: CASSAARGPFSGNTIYF.